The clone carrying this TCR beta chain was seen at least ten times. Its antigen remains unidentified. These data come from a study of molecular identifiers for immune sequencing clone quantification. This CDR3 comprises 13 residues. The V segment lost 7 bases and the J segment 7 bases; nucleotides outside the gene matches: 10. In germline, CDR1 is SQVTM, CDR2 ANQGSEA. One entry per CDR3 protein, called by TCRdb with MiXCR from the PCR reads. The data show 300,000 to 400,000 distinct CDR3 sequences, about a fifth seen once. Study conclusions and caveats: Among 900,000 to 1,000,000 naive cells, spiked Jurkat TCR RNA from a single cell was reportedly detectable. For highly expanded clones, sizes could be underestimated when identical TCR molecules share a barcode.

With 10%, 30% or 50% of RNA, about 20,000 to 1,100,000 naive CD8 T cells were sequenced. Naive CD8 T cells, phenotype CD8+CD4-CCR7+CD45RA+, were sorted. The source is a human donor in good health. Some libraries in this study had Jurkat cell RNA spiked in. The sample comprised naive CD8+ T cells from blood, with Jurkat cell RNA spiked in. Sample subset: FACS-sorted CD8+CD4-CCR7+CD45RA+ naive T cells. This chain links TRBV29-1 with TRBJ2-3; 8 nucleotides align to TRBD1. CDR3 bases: TGCAGCGGCTTACAGGGGGTCTTGAATACGCAGTATTTT. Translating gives CSGLQGVLNTQYF.